This entry concerns a single T cell receptor (beta chain). Its antigen is as yet unknown. This specimen belongs to a study of T-cell reconstitution after alpha-beta-depleted transplantation in children. Study conclusions and caveats: The authors attributed T-cell counts and diversity one year after transplant mostly to newly produced T cells. Two months or so post-transplant, alpha-beta T cells reportedly derived from several hundred expanded graft clones. Surviving recipient T cells and thymic progenitors produced the high day-60 TCRbeta diversity seen in some patients.

For TCRbeta, the library was prepared with unique molecular identifiers. TCRdb re-called the PCR reads with MiXCR, one entry per CDR3 protein. Of 700,000 to 950,000 distinct CDR3 sequences in the sample, approximately 15% are singletons; the top ten hold about 4.6%. Germline CDR1 DFQATT, CDR2 SNEGSKA (reference sequence). This CDR3 contains 15 residues. J lost 3 bases, V lost 3 bases, and 11 bases had no gene match. This TCR was sampled from a male patient aged 10-17 years who had a stem cell transplant for acute lymphoblastic leukemia, so the T cells may come from the graft donor. Sequencing was performed on PBMCs, mostly from graft donor cells, taken 360 days after TCRalphabeta/CD19-depleted stem cell transplant. The V call is TRBV20-1, the J call TRBJ2-7, with 7 bases lining up with TRBD2. CDR3 in amino acids: CSASPMQAGYYEQYF. CDR3 DNA: TGCAGTGCTAGCCCCATGCAAGCGGGATACTACGAGCAGTACTTC.